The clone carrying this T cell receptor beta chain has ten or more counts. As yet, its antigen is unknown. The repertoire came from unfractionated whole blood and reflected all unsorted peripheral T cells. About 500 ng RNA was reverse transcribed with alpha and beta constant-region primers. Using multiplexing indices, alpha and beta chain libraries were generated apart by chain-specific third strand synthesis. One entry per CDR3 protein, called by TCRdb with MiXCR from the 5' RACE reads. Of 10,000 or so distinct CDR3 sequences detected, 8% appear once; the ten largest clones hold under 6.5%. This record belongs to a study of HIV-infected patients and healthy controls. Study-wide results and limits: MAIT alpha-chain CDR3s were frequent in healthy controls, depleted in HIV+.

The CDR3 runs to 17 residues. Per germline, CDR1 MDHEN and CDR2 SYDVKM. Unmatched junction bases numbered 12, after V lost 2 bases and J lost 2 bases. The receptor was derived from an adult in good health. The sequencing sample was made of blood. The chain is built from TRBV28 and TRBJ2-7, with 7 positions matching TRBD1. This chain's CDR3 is CASSLISLRDRPYEQYF. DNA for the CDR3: TGTGCCAGCAGTTTAATATCCTTGAGGGACAGACCCTACGAGCAGTACTTC.